The clone carrying this T cell receptor (beta chain) appeared once. The data stem from a study of cytomegalovirus exposure and HLA in healthy donors. Germline values: CDR1 MGHDK, CDR2 SYGVNS. V dropped 2 bases and J dropped 5 bases, with 14 bases sitting between them. The CDR3 is 15 residues long. 13 Jbeta primers and 60 Vbeta primers were used for the PCR. Profiled with immunoSEQ multiplex PCR; TCRdb holds only in-frame clones, not every one. There are about 130,000 clones in the sample; about 81% occur only once, and 0.9% to 1.2% lies in the top ten. The sample was PBMCs. This clonotype originated in a woman in her thirties in good health and CMV-seronegative. The chain couples TRBV25-1 to TRBJ2-3; D possibly corresponds to TRBD2 (5 bases). Written as DNA, the CDR3 is TGTGCCAGCAGTGAACTTGGAGGAACCAGAGATACGCAGTATTTT. The encoded protein is CASSELGGTRDTQYF.